Below are 18 T cell receptor beta chains sequenced from a single sample in a study of T cells in Graves' hyperthyroidism and ophthalmopathy (dated by TCRdb to between 2018 and 2021). Library preparation employed multiplex PCR. TCRdb names Illumina HiSeq 2000 as the instrument used. The TCR beta CDR3 regions were amplified from the RNA transcripts. A first-round RT-PCR of the TCR CDR3 used the HTBI primer set with the Qiagen OneStep RT-PCR kit. TCRdb reworked the public reads: Q25 trimming with fastp, MiXCR clone assembly, productive beta chains retained. For every CDR3 protein sequence, its rows merge into one entry that carries the most common genes and DNA. The sample includes hundreds of thousands of distinct CDR3 sequences, with 30% to 40% observed a single time. Of the sample, around 30% falls within the top ten clones. The sequenced sample was blood. The receptors derive from a woman aged 40 to 55 with Graves' hyperthyroidism.

This clonotype has ten or more counts. The chain's CDR3 is CASRREFGNTIYF. The CDR3 nucleotides read TGTGCCAGCAGAAGGGAGTTTGGAAACACCATATATTTT. V and J are TRBV2 and TRBJ1-3; D gene uncertain. Germline lookup yields CDR1 SNHLY and CDR2 FYNNEI. The CDR3 is made up of 13 amino acids. Trimming left V 6 bases short and J 3 bases short, with 9 bases between. Full variable domain (outside the CDR3, taken from reference TRBV2 and TRBJ1-3): EPEVTQTPSHQVTQMGQEVILRCVPISNHLYFYWYRQILGQKVEFLVSFYNNEISEKSEIFDDQFSVERPDGSNFTLKIRSTKLEDSAMYFCASRREFGNTIYFGEGSWLTVV.

There are many counts of this clonotype. The rearrangement links TRBV10-3 to TRBJ2-7, with 10 bases lining up with TRBD1. The V segment lost 3 bases and the J segment 7 bases; nucleotides outside the gene matches: 6. The germline CDR1 and CDR2 sequences are ENHRY and SYGVKD. This CDR3 region has 14 residues. The CDR3 region is CAISDGTGVEEQYF. The CDR3, as DNA: TGTGCCATCAGTGATGGGACAGGGGTGGAAGAGCAGTACTTC.

The chain links TRBV30 to TRBJ1-2; TRBD1 aligns across 8 bases. The J segment lost 6 bases and the V segment lost 2 bases, leaving 5 bases of the junction unmatched. The CDR3 length is 13 residues. CDR1 is GTSNPN and CDR2 is SVGIG in the germline V gene (reference sequence). The CDR3 region has the DNA TGTGCCTGGAGTAAAGGACAGGGACATGGCTACACCTTC. It translates to CAWSKGQGHGYTF.

This clonotype was observed a handful of times. The chain carries TRBV29-1 and TRBJ1-1, with unresolved D. The V and J ends lost 7 bases and 0 bases respectively, with 9 bases between them. The CDR3 contains 12 residues. Germline CDR1 reads SQVTM; CDR2 reads ANQGSEA. CDR3 in DNA: TGCAGCGCAGGCCTGATGAACACTGAAGCTTTCTTT. This translates into CSAGLMNTEAFF.

This clonotype showed up just a few times. V gene TRBV6-2 or TRBV6-3 combines with J gene TRBJ2-7, with 7 bases lining up with TRBD1. Germline loops: CDR1 MNHEY, CDR2 SVGEGT. J gave up 5 bases and V 10 bases, and 8 bases lay outside the gene matches. CDR3 length: 12 amino acids. The CDR3 region has the DNA TGTGCCACCCGGACAGGTCTCGACGAGCAGTACTTC. Amino acid sequence: CATRTGLDEQYF.

The rearrangement links TRBV7-2 to TRBJ2-4, with 8 bases aligning to TRBD1. Germline CDR1 is SGHTA and CDR2 is FQGNSA. The CDR3 is 16 residues long. V dropped 3 bases and J dropped 1; count of bases not matched to a gene: 5. Written as DNA, the CDR3 is TGTGCCAGCAGCTTCCAGGGGGCACTGGCCAAAAACATTCAGTACTTC. Amino acids: CASSFQGALAKNIQYF.

The chain combines TRBV6-2 or TRBV6-3 with TRBJ2-7; TRBD1 matches at 7 bases. CDR3 length: 13 residues. Germline lookup yields CDR1 MNHEY and CDR2 SVGEGT. With 6 bases clipped from V and 3 bases from J, the junction kept 5 bases outside the gene matches. The CDR3 sequence: CASRPGQYYEQYF. In nucleotides, the CDR3 is TGTGCCAGCAGGCCGGGACAGTACTACGAGCAGTACTTC.

As concerns this clonotype: A much larger clone differs by one base, so this may be a read error. The V and J genes are TRBV7-2 and TRBJ1-2; 10 bases map to TRBD1. The CDR3 totals 14 residues. Germline V lookup: CDR1 SGHTA, CDR2 FQGNSA. The CDR3 sequence: CAGRRAGTGDGYTF. CDR3 DNA: TGTGCCGGCAGACGGGCCGGGACAGGGGATGGCTACACCTTC.

This chain links TRBV2 with TRBJ1-5; the match to TRBD1 covers 7 bases. J lost 3 bases, V lost 11 bases, and 10 bases had no gene match. Looked up from germline, CDR1 is SNHLY and CDR2 is FYNNEI. The CDR3 length is 14 residues. The CDR3 region has the DNA TGTGCCTCCCGGCGGCAGGGGGTCAATCAGCCCCAGCATTTT. Amino acids: CASRRQGVNQPQHF.

Worth noting for this clonotype: This clone may be a read error of a much larger clone one base away. This chain connects TRBV19 to TRBJ2-5; tentatively, D is TRBD1 (5 bases). This CDR3 is 14 amino acids long. Germline V gene data show CDR1 as LNHDA and CDR2 as SQIVND (reference sequence). Trimming stripped 8 bases from V and 3 bases from J, with 16 bases between. DNA for the CDR3: TGTGCCAGTGGCGGTCCACAGGTGAAAGAGACCCAGTACTTC. Its protein is CASGGPQVKETQYF.

This clonotype was seen a few times. The junction departs from germline at one end; a sequencing error may be responsible. The chain has TRBV7-2 and TRBJ2-2, with D possibly being TRBD2 (6 bases). CDR3 length: 14 residues. Germline loops: CDR1 SGHTA, CDR2 FQGNSA. For the CDR3, the DNA is TGTGCCAGCAGCTTACGGGGGAACGCCGGGGAGCTGTTTTTT. This translates into CASSLRGNAGELFF.

Here the CDR3 reads CSARATTRIDEQYF. CDR3 DNA: TGCAGTGCTAGAGCTACCACTAGAATCGACGAGCAGTACTTC. The chain has TRBV20-1 and TRBJ2-7, with D tentatively TRBD2 (5 bases). The V gene's germline CDR1 is DFQATT and CDR2 SNEGSKA (reference sequence). This CDR3 spans 14 amino acids. Trimming removed 1 base from V and 5 bases from J, with 15 bases in between.

The sample holds many counts of this clonotype. CDR3 protein: CSVADGYTF. The CDR3 DNA follows: TGCAGCGTTGCCGATGGCTACACCTTC. The rearrangement uses TRBV29-1 and TRBJ1-2, with D hard to call. The CDR3 totals 9 residues. Germline V CDR1 and CDR2: SQVTM, ANQGSEA. V lost 4 bases, J lost 6 bases, and 3 bases lay in between.

Many counts were recorded for this clonotype. The rearrangement uses TRBV19 and TRBJ2-5; possibly TRBD1 or TRBD2 for D (5 bases each). CDR1 and CDR2 (germline): LNHDA, SQIVND (reference sequence). The V end lost 10 bases, the J end lost 10 bases, and 25 bases lay between the germline ends. The CDR3 has 14 residues. CDR3 region: CAISGDQPTLDQYF. The CDR3 nucleotides are TGTGCCATCTCCGGGGACCAACCAACTTTGGACCAGTACTTC.

This clonotype was found once. An end of the junction differs from the germline gene, which may be a read error. The chain carries TRBV10-3 and TRBJ2-6; D perhaps matches TRBD1 (5 bases). Germline V gene data show CDR1 as ENHRY and CDR2 as SYGVKD. This CDR3 is 17 amino acids long. The CDR3, as DNA: TGTGCCAGCAGTTACCTATCCCAGGGAACTGGGGCCAACGTCCTGACTTTC. Protein sequence: CASSYLSQGTGANVLTF.

The chain is built from TRBV19 and TRBJ1-1; TRBD1 agrees at 10 bases. Germline lookup yields CDR1 LNHDA and CDR2 SQIVND (reference sequence). This CDR3 has 13 amino acids. V lost 9 bases and J lost 4; bases outside the gene matches: 5. This CDR3 reads CASDRGLSTEAFF. DNA for the CDR3: TGTGCCAGCGACAGGGGGCTATCCACTGAAGCTTTCTTT.

This clonotype was seen many times. The chain is built from TRBV20-1 and TRBJ2-7, with 10 bases aligning to TRBD1. This CDR3 has 11 residues. CDR1 is DFQATT and CDR2 is SNEGSKA in the germline V gene (reference sequence). J lost 8 bases, V lost 6 bases, and 4 bases had no gene match. DNA for the CDR3: TGCAGTGCCCCGACAGGGGGCAAGCAGTACTTC. It translates to CSAPTGGKQYF.

This clonotype was counted at least ten times. The chain carries TRBV7-9 and TRBJ1-2; no reliable D call. Looked up from germline, CDR1 is SEHNR and CDR2 is FQNEAQ (reference sequence). Trimming took 4 bases from V and 8 from J, leaving 20 bases between them. The CDR3 is made up of 15 amino acids. For the CDR3, the DNA is TGTGCCAGCAGCTCAGACTCAGTGGGGTCTGGGGGCTACACCTTC. It translates to CASSSDSVGSGGYTF.